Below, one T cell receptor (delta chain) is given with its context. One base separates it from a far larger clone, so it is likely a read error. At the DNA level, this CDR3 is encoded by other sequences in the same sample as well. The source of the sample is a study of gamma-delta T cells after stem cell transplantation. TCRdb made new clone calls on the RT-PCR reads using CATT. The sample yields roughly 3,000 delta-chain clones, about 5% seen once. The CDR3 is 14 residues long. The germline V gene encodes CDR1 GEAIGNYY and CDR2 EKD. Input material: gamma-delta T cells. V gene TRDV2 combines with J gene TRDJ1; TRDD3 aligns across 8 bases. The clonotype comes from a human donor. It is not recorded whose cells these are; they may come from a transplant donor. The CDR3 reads CACDIIGGSDKLIF. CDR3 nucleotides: TGTGCTTGTGACATAATTGGGGGATCCGATAAACTCATCTTT.